The 5 T cell receptor beta chains below all came from one sample that was sequenced in a study of blood T cell repertoires in COVID-19. Sequenced by immunoSEQ multiplex PCR; TCRdb stores in-frame clones only, minus some. The profile shows around 460,000 clones, about 90% of them singletons. Specimen: peripheral blood. These receptors came from a man between 18 and 35 years old with COVID-19, enrolled during active disease.

The chain links TRBV2 to TRBJ1-1; D is unclear. The CDR3 sequence is 12 residues long. V lost 7 bases and J 8 bases, leaving 14 bases between the germline ends. The germline V gene has CDR1 SNHLY and CDR2 FYNNEI. The CDR3 protein is CASNWESAEAFF. In DNA, the CDR3 is TGTGCCAGCAATTGGGAGTCCGCCGAAGCTTTCTTT.

V usage is TRBV6-5 and J usage is TRBJ1-2; tentatively, D is TRBD1 (6 bases). CDR1 is MNHEY, CDR2 SVGAGI, per germline. With 6 bases removed from V and 6 bases from J, the gap between germline ends came to 17 bases. This CDR3 region has 14 residues. CDR3 sequence reads: CASRGNTGKNGYTF. Here the CDR3 DNA reads TGTGCCAGCAGGGGGAATACAGGGAAAAATGGCTACACCTTC.

The chain employs TRBV5-8 and TRBJ2-1, with 9 bases fitting TRBD2. Germline values: CDR1 SGHTS, CDR2 YDEGEE. V gave up 7 bases and J gave up 7 bases; unmatched junction bases: 12. The CDR3 runs 15 residues. CDR3 sequence (DNA): TGTGCCAGCTATAGCGGGAGTATCGTAGGGAATGAGCAGTTCTTC. This translates into CASYSGSIVGNEQFF.

V gene TRBV6-1 combines with J gene TRBJ1-5; D is unresolved. From germline, CDR1 is MNHNS and CDR2 SASEGT. Trimming stripped 3 bases from V and 0 bases from J, with 6 bases between. This CDR3 is 14 amino acids long. Written as DNA, the CDR3 is TGTGCCAGCAGTGACCCTAATAGCAATCAGCCCCAGCATTTT. Protein sequence: CASSDPNSNQPQHF.

V is TRBV19 and J is TRBJ1-5; D gene ambiguous. The germline V gene has CDR1 LNHDA and CDR2 SQIVND (reference sequence). V was clipped by 5 bases and J by 4 bases, with 15 bases between them. The CDR3 runs 15 residues. This CDR3 reads CASSLSQRLNQPQHF. Written as DNA, the CDR3 is TGTGCCAGTAGTCTGTCCCAGAGACTAAATCAGCCCCAGCATTTT.